This T cell receptor (beta chain) came from a study of identical twins. Study observations and caveats: Partial confounding of zero-insertion analyses by invariant MAIT and iNKT cells was possible. The study reached conclusions through statistical analysis that was cross-sectional, not following the same donors. Low generation-probability sequences were in excess among twin-shared out-of-frame alpha sequences.

As concerns this clonotype: Its antigen is unidentified.

A template switching step contributed a universal primer site, while unique molecular identifiers were present in the cDNA. TCRdb re-called the 5' RACE reads through MiXCR, storing one row per CDR3 protein. The sample consists of fewer than 250,000 distinct CDR3 sequences, 7% of them appearing once. The V segment lost 5 bases and the J segment 5 bases; nucleotides outside the gene matches: 8. CDR3 size: 13 residues. The germline CDR1 and CDR2 sequences are DFQATT and SNEGSKA (reference sequence). This sample also belongs to another study, concerning yellow fever vaccine responses in identical twins.

This receptor was taken from a woman between 18 and 29 years old in good health. The chain is built from TRBV20-1 and TRBJ2-5; 7 bases agree with TRBD2. Sequenced sample: memory (CD45RO+) T cells sorted from blood. CDR3 amino acids: CSALGGGGETQYF. In DNA form, the CDR3 reads TGCAGTGCTTTGGGGGGGGGTGGGGAGACCCAGTACTTC.